What follows describes a single T cell receptor beta chain. The target antigen is unknown. Germline loops: CDR1 MNHNY, CDR2 SVGAGI (reference sequence). This CDR3 is built from 13 residues. Trimming took 6 bases from V and 3 from J, leaving 12 bases between them. This sample was taken from a study of cytomegalovirus exposure and HLA in healthy donors. Study-wide background: Early release data held 85 million or so unique TCRs from HLA-typed donors. Notes on the study in general: Common viral pathogens (according to a later analysis) appeared linked to several of the most significant clusters. Reported findings show TCR beta sequences accurately forecast HLA-A and HLA-B alleles in most subjects.

Primers for the PCR totalled 60 Vbeta and 13 Jbeta. Some clones are missing from TCRdb's copy, which holds only in-frame ones; the method was immunoSEQ multiplex PCR. Of about 120,000 clones listed, roughly 80% are singletons. Material: PBMCs. The receptor was isolated from a woman aged 40 to 55 in good health and CMV-seronegative. The chain couples TRBV6-6 to TRBJ2-7; the D gene is possibly TRBD2 (5 bases). For the CDR3, the DNA is TGTGCCAGCAGACGGACTGGCTACTACGAGCAGTACTTC. Its translation is CASRRTGYYEQYF.